This T cell receptor (beta chain) was retrieved from a study of T cell changes during pregnancy in multiple sclerosis. With 4 bases removed from V and 4 bases from J, the gap between germline ends came to 9 bases. This CDR3 has 13 residues. Germline CDR1 and CDR2: PRHDT and FYEKMQ (reference sequence). Sequencing used immunoSEQ multiplex PCR; TCRdb keeps in-frame clones, though not all of them. Of about 87,000 clones detected, about 94% appear once; the ten largest clones hold around 1.4%. The sequencing here drew on peripheral blood, taken in the third trimester of pregnancy. The sequence was obtained from a female donor in good health, enrolled as a control in a pregnancy study. The rearrangement uses TRBV13 and TRBJ2-3; D is unresolved. The CDR3 DNA reads TGTGCCAGCAGCTCGCAGGCCTCAGATACGCAGTATTTT. This encodes CASSSQASDTQYF.